This is a list of T cell receptor beta chains from one sample in a study of radiotherapy plus CTLA-4 blockade in lung cancer. TCRdb's copy holds only in-frame clones and misses some; the assay was immunoSEQ multiplex PCR. The table shows about 51,000 clones, with 60% to 80% occurring only once. This material consisted of peripheral blood, taken from a patient treated with radiotherapy plus ipilimumab. These receptors all stem from a human donor with non-small cell lung cancer whose response to radiotherapy plus ipilimumab could not be evaluated. Each CDR3 is given with its conserved first and last residue. The D gene is left open where the match is weak. Some rows mark clone size as missing; the rest say once, few, many or name a class of expanded clone.

CDR3nt	CDR3aa	d_gene	j_gene	abundance	v_gene
TGCGCCAGTAGCTTTTCGGTTGGTACTGAAGCTTTCTTT	CASSFSVGTEAFF	-	TRBJ1-1	-	TRBV5-1
TGCAGCTTCCGGACGGGGTACAATGAAAAACTGTTTTTT	CSFRTGYNEKLFF	-	TRBJ1-4	-	TRBV29-1
TGTGCCAGCAGCGAGTCCGGGACAGGGGGCAATCAGCCCCAGCATTTT	CASSESGTGGNQPQHF	TRBD1	TRBJ1-5	-	TRBV25-1
TGCAGCGTTGAAGAAGAAGGGACTAGCGGGGACAATGAGCAGTTCTTC	CSVEEEGTSGDNEQFF	TRBD2	TRBJ2-1	-	TRBV29-1
TGCAGTGCCCACTTCAATGAGCAGTTCTTC	CSAHFNEQFF	-	TRBJ2-1	-	TRBV20-1
TGCAGCGTTGAGCCCCGCCTGACAGCGAACACTGAAGCTTTCTTT	CSVEPRLTANTEAFF	-	TRBJ1-1	-	TRBV29-1
TGTGCCAGCAGTTCCGAGCGGGAGAGTCACGAGCAGTACTTC	CASSSERESHEQYF	TRBD2	TRBJ2-7	once	TRBV27
TGTGCCAGCAGCCTGGGCGACTCTGGAAACACCATATATTTT	CASSLGDSGNTIYF	-	TRBJ1-3	-	TRBV7-6
TGTGCCAGCAGCTTAGTTAGCGGGGGAGATACGCAGTATTTT	CASSLVSGGDTQYF	TRBD2	TRBJ2-3	-	TRBV7-9
TGTGCCAGCAGTGTTTCCCGGGACAAACTTGAAGCTTTCTTT	CASSVSRDKLEAFF	-	TRBJ1-1	-	TRBV27
TGTGCCAGCGCGCCGGTCAGGGACTCAACTAATGAAAAACTGTTTTTT	CASAPVRDSTNEKLFF	-	TRBJ1-4	-	TRBV2
TGTTCGGACTTACACCGAGAGACCCAGTACTTC	CSDLHRETQYF	-	TRBJ2-5	-	TRBV20-1
TGTGCCAGCAGTGATTGGGGACTAGCGGGCAATGAGCAGTTCTTC	CASSDWGLAGNEQFF	TRBD2	TRBJ2-1	once	TRBV25-1
TGTGCCAGCAGTACAAGCTACGAGCAGTACTTC	CASSTSYEQYF	-	TRBJ2-7	-	TRBV6-5
TGCGCCAACACCGGGACATCGAGCTCCTATAATTCACCCCTCCACTTT	CANTGTSSSYNSPLHF	-	TRBJ1-6	-	TRBV10-1
TGTGCCAGTAGTTCCTCGGGACAGCCCATGAACACTGAAGCTTTCTTT	CASSSSGQPMNTEAFF	TRBD1	TRBJ1-1	-	TRBV19
TGTGCCAGCAGCTATCAGGGGGCGGTTGAAAAACTGTTTTTT	CASSYQGAVEKLFF	TRBD1	TRBJ1-4	few	TRBV7-2
TGTGCCAGCAGTGAGACCGGGACAGGGGGGTTCGAGCAGTACTTC	CASSETGTGGFEQYF	TRBD1	TRBJ2-7	-	TRBV25-1
TGTGCCAGCAGTCCGGGACTAGCGGGAAAAGAGCAGTTCTTC	CASSPGLAGKEQFF	TRBD2	TRBJ2-1	-	TRBV9
TGTGCCAGCAGCTCTCAGGGGAACAATTCACCCCTCCACTTT	CASSSQGNNSPLHF	-	TRBJ1-6	once	TRBV5-4
TGTGCCAGCAGGTCGACAGGGGTCAATCAGCCCCAGCATTTT	CASRSTGVNQPQHF	TRBD1	TRBJ1-5	-	TRBV6-5
TGTGCCAGCAGCGAAATACAGGGTACGGGAAACACCATATATTTT	CASSEIQGTGNTIYF	-	TRBJ1-3	-	TRBV7-9
TGTGCCAGCTCACCTGGACTAGTTTCCTACGAGCAGTACTTC	CASSPGLVSYEQYF	TRBD2	TRBJ2-7	-	TRBV18
TGTGCCAGCAGTGTACGGGATAGCTATGGCTACACCTTC	CASSVRDSYGYTF	-	TRBJ1-2	few	TRBV6-1
TGTGCCAGCTCACCCACGCTAGCGGGGGCTACAGTCCTAGCCAAAAACATTCAGTACTTC	CASSPTLAGATVLAKNIQYF	TRBD2	TRBJ2-4	-	TRBV18
TGTGCCAGCAGTTTACAGGGTCGTAATGAGCAGTTCTTC	CASSLQGRNEQFF	-	TRBJ2-1	-	TRBV28
TGTGCCTGTATACTATCGGGACAGACCCCGCTTCGGGGGGGGACCACTGAAGCTTTCTTT	CACILSGQTPLRGGTTEAFF	TRBD1	TRBJ1-1	-	TRBV30
TGCGCCAGCAGTGCGGGTGAAAAACTGTTTTTT	CASSAGEKLFF	-	TRBJ1-4	-	TRBV5-1
TGCGCCAGCAGCCAAGAGCCCAGGGATACGCAGTATTTT	CASSQEPRDTQYF	-	TRBJ2-3	-	TRBV4-1
TGTGCCAGCAGTAATGGACAGGGGATTTCACCCCTCCACTTT	CASSNGQGISPLHF	TRBD1	TRBJ1-6	-	TRBV6-1
TGTGCCAGCAGCAGGGGGGGACAGGGCTCCTACGAGCAGTACTTC	CASSRGGQGSYEQYF	TRBD1	TRBJ2-7	once	TRBV7-8
TGCGCCAGCAGCTTACTTCCTGGAGTTGAAGAGCAGTACTTC	CASSLLPGVEEQYF	-	TRBJ2-7	few	TRBV5-1
TGTGCCAGCAGTTACTCGGGGAGCCCCAGGGAGACCCAGTACTTC	CASSYSGSPRETQYF	-	TRBJ2-5	-	TRBV6-5
TGTGCCAGCAGCTTAGGGACTAGCGGGAAGCAAGAGACCCAGTACTTC	CASSLGTSGKQETQYF	TRBD2	TRBJ2-5	-	TRBV5-8
TGTGCCAGCAGTTCCGCGGGGGGTGCTAATGAGCAGTTCTTC	CASSSAGGANEQFF	TRBD2	TRBJ2-1	once	TRBV6-5
TGCGCCAGCACAGGTTTCTACGAGCAGTACTTC	CASTGFYEQYF	-	TRBJ2-7	once	TRBV10-2
TGTGCCAGTTCCGGAAGCGGGAGGGGAGAGACCCAGTACTTC	CASSGSGRGETQYF	TRBD2	TRBJ2-5	-	TRBV7-9
TGTGCCAGCAGTCCCAGGACTAGCGGATCCTCTACCTACGAGCAGTACTTC	CASSPRTSGSSTYEQYF	TRBD2	TRBJ2-7	-	TRBV27
TGCAGCGTGTTCGACAGGGGCGGCCACGAGCAGTACTTC	CSVFDRGGHEQYF	TRBD1	TRBJ2-7	-	TRBV29-1
TGTGCCAGCAGCCGAGGGCTGGCAAACACTGAAGCTTTCTTT	CASSRGLANTEAFF	-	TRBJ1-1	once	TRBV7-2
TGTGCCAGCAGCGCAGGGGGACAGGGTGACACTGAAGCTTTCTTT	CASSAGGQGDTEAFF	TRBD1	TRBJ1-1	-	TRBV9
TGCGCCAGCAGCCAAGGATCACCAGTTCTTGGCTACACCTTC	CASSQGSPVLGYTF	-	TRBJ1-2	-	TRBV4-3
TGTGCCAGCAGACGATATCGGGACAGCCCTGAGCATTTT	CASRRYRDSPEHF	TRBD1	TRBJ1-5	-	TRBV6-5
TGCGCCAGCAGCTTGGATGGGACAGGGAGAAAACTGTTTTTT	CASSLDGTGRKLFF	TRBD1	TRBJ1-4	-	TRBV5-1
TGTGCCAGCAGCCTGACCGGGACTAGCGGCGACGAGCAGTACTTC	CASSLTGTSGDEQYF	TRBD2	TRBJ2-7	-	TRBV7-3
TGTGCCAGCAGCCCCAGTTGGGGGCTGGGTGGCTACACCTTC	CASSPSWGLGGYTF	-	TRBJ1-2	-	TRBV5-6
TGTGCCAGCAGCTTGGGAGGGGGTCAGAACACTGAAGCTTTCTTT	CASSLGGGQNTEAFF	-	TRBJ1-1	-	TRBV5-4
TGTGCCAGCAGCGTAGGGTGGGGCGTAAGTGAAAAACTGTTTTTT	CASSVGWGVSEKLFF	-	TRBJ1-4	-	TRBV7-9
TGTGCCAGCAGTTACGGCCAGGGTGACTACGAGCAGTACTTC	CASSYGQGDYEQYF	-	TRBJ2-7	-	TRBV6-5
TGTGCCAGCAGCCAAGGGACTAGCGGGGCGGCAGATACGCAGTATTTT	CASSQGTSGAADTQYF	TRBD2	TRBJ2-3	-	TRBV4-2
TGTGCCAGCAGTCCCGTACAGGGACCGAATCAGCCCCAGCATTTT	CASSPVQGPNQPQHF	-	TRBJ1-5	medium-sized	TRBV6-6
TGTGCCAGTAGTAGCGTAAGGAGGGCCGGAGATACGCAGTATTTT	CASSSVRRAGDTQYF	-	TRBJ2-3	once	TRBV19